This T cell receptor beta chain was sequenced in a study of OX40 agonist ivuxolimab in advanced cancers. The study, taken as a whole, reports: Expanded peripheral T cell antigen specificity was not determined.

Profiling relied on immunoSEQ multiplex PCR, and the TCRdb table lists in-frame clones only, not all of them. The profile shows some 100,000 clones, around 90% of them singletons. As to this clone: Its cognate antigen is unknown.

Sequencing used CD4+ or CD8+ T cells sorted from blood, obtained in a trial of the OX40 agonist ivuxolimab. This clonotype was obtained from an adult with an advanced solid tumor such as melanoma, head and neck, liver or kidney cancer.

As DNA, the CDR3 is TGTGCCAGCAGCTTTCCGTCCCGGACCCAGTACTTC. Translating gives CASSFPSRTQYF. The V gene is TRBV7-9, the J gene TRBJ2-5; D not resolved. In germline, CDR1 is SEHNR, CDR2 FQNEAQ (reference sequence). V lost 3 bases and J lost 7, with 9 bases in between. The length of the CDR3 is 12 residues. Filled out from reference TRBV7-9 and TRBJ2-5, the complete variable domain reads DTGVSQNPRHKITKRGQNVTFRCDPISEHNRLYWYRQTLGQGPEFLTYFQNEAQLEKSRLLSDRFSAERPKGSFSTLEIQRTEQGDSAMYLCASSFPSRTQYFGPGTRLLVL.